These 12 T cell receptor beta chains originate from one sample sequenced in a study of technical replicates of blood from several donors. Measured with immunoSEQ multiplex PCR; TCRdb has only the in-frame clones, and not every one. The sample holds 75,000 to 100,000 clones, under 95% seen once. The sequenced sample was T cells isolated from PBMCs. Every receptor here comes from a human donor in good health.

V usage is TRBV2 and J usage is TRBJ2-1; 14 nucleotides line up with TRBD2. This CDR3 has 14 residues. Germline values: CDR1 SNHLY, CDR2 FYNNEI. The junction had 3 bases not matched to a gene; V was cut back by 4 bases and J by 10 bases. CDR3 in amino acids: CASSGLAGGQEQFF. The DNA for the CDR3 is TGTGCCAGCAGTGGACTAGCGGGGGGGCAAGAGCAGTTCTTC.

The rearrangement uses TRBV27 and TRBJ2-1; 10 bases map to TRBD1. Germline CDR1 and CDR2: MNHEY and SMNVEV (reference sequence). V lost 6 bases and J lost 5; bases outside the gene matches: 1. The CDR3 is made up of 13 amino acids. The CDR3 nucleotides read TGTGCCAGCAGGGACAGGGGGAACAATGAGCAGTTCTTC. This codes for CASRDRGNNEQFF.

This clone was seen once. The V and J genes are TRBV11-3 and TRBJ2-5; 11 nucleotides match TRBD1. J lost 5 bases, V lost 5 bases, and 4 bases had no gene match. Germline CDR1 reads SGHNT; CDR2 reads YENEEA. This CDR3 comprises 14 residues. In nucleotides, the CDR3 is TGTGCCAGCAGCGGACAGGGGGCGAGGGAGACCCAGTACTTC. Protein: CASSGQGARETQYF.

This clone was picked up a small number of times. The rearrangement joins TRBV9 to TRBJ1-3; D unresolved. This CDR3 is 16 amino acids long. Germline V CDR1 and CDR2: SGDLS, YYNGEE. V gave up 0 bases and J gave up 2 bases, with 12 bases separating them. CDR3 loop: CASSVGAGETGNTIYF. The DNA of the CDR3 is TGTGCCAGCAGCGTAGGGGCGGGCGAAACTGGAAACACCATATATTTT. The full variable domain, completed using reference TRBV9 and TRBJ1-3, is DSGVTQTPKHLITATGQRVTLRCSPRSGDLSVYWYQQSLDQGLQFLIQYYNGEERAKGNILERFSAQQFPDLHSELNLSSLELGDSALYFCASSVGAGETGNTIYFGEGSWLTVV.

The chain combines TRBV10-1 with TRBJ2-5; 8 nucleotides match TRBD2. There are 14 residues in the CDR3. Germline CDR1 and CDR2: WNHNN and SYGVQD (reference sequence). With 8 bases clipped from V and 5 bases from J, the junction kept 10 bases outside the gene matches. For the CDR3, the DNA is TGCGCCAGCTCCGCGGGGGGCTATATGGAGACCCAGTACTTC. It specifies CASSAGGYMETQYF.

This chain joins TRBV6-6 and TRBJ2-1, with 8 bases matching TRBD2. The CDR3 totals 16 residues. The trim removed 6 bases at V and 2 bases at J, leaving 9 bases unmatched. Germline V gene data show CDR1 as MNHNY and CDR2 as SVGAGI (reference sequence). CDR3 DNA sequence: TGTGCCAGCAGCGCCCAAAGCGGGAGAGCCTACAATGAGCAGTTCTTC. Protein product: CASSAQSGRAYNEQFF.

The chain's CDR3 is CASSGPSSGDNEQFF. CDR3 DNA sequence: TGTGCCAGCAGTGGCCCTTCTTCGGGGGACAATGAGCAGTTCTTC. V and J are TRBV27 and TRBJ2-1; D is possibly TRBD2 (6 bases). From germline, CDR1 is MNHEY and CDR2 SMNVEV (reference sequence). The CDR3 runs 15 residues. Between the trimmed V and J ends, which lost 5 bases and 5 bases, there was a span of 16 bases.

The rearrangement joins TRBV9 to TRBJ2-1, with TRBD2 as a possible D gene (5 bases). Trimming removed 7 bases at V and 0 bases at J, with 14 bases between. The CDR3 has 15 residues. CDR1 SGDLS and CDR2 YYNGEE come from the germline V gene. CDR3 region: CASGPGGSSYNEQFF. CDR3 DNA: TGTGCCAGCGGGCCAGGTGGGAGCTCCTACAATGAGCAGTTCTTC. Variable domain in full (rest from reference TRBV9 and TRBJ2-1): DSGVTQTPKHLITATGQRVTLRCSPRSGDLSVYWYQQSLDQGLQFLIQYYNGEERAKGNILERFSAQQFPDLHSELNLSSLELGDSALYFCASGPGGSSYNEQFFGPGTRLTVL.

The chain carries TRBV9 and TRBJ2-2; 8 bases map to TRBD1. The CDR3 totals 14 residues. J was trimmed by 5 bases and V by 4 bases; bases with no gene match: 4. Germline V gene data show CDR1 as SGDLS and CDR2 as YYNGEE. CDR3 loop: CASSITGGTGELFF. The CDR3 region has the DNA TGTGCCAGCAGCATTACAGGGGGAACCGGGGAGCTGTTTTTT.

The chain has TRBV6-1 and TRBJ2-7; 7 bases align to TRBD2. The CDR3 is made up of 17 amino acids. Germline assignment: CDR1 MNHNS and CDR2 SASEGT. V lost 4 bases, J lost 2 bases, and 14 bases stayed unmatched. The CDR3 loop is CASSGNPGTTKTYEQYF. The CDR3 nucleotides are TGTGCCAGCAGTGGAAATCCCGGGACTACTAAAACCTACGAGCAGTACTTC.

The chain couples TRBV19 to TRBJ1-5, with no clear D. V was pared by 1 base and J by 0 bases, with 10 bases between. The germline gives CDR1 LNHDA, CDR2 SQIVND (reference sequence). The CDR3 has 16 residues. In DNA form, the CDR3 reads TGTGCCAGTAGTATAGCCCTATTGAGTAGCAATCAGCCCCAGCATTTT. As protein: CASSIALLSSNQPQHF. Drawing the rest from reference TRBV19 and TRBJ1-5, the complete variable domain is DGGITQSPKYLFRKEGQNVTLSCEQNLNHDAMYWYRQDPGQGLRLIYYSQIVNDFQKGDIAEGYSVSREKKESFPLTVTSAQKNPTAFYLCASSIALLSSNQPQHFGDGTRLSIL.

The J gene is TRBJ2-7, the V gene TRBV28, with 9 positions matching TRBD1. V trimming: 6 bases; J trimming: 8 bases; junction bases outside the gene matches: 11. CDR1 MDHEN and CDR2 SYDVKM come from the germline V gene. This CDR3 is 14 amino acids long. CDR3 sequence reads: CASSQMGQGKQQYF. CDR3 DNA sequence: TGTGCCAGCAGCCAAATGGGACAGGGTAAACAGCAGTACTTC.